Following are 3 T cell receptor beta chains from one sample sequenced in a study of metastatic and nonmetastatic thyroid tumors (dated by TCRdb to 2018 to 2020). Libraries were prepared through PCR. The instrument was an Illumina HiSeq 4000. TCRdb reprocessing: public reads trimmed at Q25 with fastp, clones called with MiXCR, in-frame beta chains kept. In all, the sample holds 25,000 to 30,000 clones, and 15% to 20% of those were seen once. The top ten clonotypes cover 4% to 5% of the sample. No treatment had been received by any patient before thyroid surgery. The sample consisted of blood. Receptor source: a female donor with papillary thyroid cancer or a benign thyroid nodule (not recorded which). Some clones in this sample may be carry-over from other donors' samples.

Worth noting for this clone: The junction departs from the called germline gene at one end, perhaps through a read error. J is TRBJ1-1 and V is TRBV2; D is undetermined. This CDR3 contains 13 residues. Germline lookup yields CDR1 SNHLY and CDR2 FYNNEI. Here the CDR3 DNA reads TGTACCAGCAAGACGGGAGTGTACACTGAAGCTTTCTTT. Translating gives CTSKTGVYTEAFF.

The sample holds many counts of this clone. J is TRBJ2-1 and V is TRBV5-1, with D maybe TRBD2 (6 bases). This CDR3 comprises 18 residues. Trimming left V 0 bases short and J 1 base short, with 17 bases between. Germline CDR1 is SGHRS and CDR2 is YFSETQ. CDR3 sequence reads: CASSLARWGGGSYNEQFF. CDR3 nucleotide sequence: TGCGCCAGCAGCTTGGCCAGGTGGGGAGGAGGGTCCTACAATGAGCAGTTCTTC.

This clone is deemed medium-sized. V gene TRBV13 combines with J gene TRBJ2-7; 8 bases are shared with TRBD2. J gave up 3 bases and V 7 bases, and 11 bases lay outside the gene matches. This CDR3 contains 15 residues. Germline CDR1 is PRHDT and CDR2 is FYEKMQ (reference sequence). As DNA, the CDR3 is TGTGCCAGCAAGTCGGGGGGGGCTCTGGACTACGAGCAGTACTTC. It is translated as CASKSGGALDYEQYF.